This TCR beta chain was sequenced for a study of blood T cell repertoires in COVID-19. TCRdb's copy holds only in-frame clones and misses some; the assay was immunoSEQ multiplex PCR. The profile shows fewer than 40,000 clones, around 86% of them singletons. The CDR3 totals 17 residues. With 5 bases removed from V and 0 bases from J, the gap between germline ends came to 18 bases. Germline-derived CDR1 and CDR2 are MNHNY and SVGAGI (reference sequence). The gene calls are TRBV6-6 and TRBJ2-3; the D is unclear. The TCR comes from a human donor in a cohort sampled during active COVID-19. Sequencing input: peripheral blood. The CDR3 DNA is TGTGCCAGCAGTCAATCATTCCCCCATACTAGCACAGATACGCAGTATTTT. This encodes CASSQSFPHTSTDTQYF.